The present TCR beta chain was sequenced within a study of blood T cell repertoires in COVID-19. As for the study in general: The analysed material was cDNA or gDNA that came from T cells, B-cell-depleted T cells, or PBMCs.

Clones were read by immunoSEQ multiplex PCR, and TCRdb kept only the in-frame ones, dropping some. The sample yields 55,000 to 80,000 clones, 89% seen once. This CDR3 is built from 14 residues. Sequenced material: peripheral blood. This TCR was recovered from an elderly man with acute or convalescent COVID-19. The rearrangement joins TRBV21-1 to TRBJ1-1; the table gives TRBD1 as D, unverified against the DNA. TRBV21-1 is described as a pseudogene. The DNA for the CDR3 is TGTGCCAGCAGTTTCTTGGACAGGGATCTTGAAGCTTTCTTT. Translated, it gives CASSFLDRDLEAFF.